This entry lists 2 T cell receptor beta chains sequenced from one sample in a study of response to subunit inactivated influenza vaccine. TCRdb fed the RT-PCR reads into MiXCR, producing one record per CDR3 protein. The sample comprises 600,000 to 700,000 distinct CDR3 sequences, around 13% of which are singletons, and 6.5% to 8% rests with the top ten. Sequenced material: PBMCs from blood, taken around 14 days before vaccination. The origin of the receptors is a man aged 50 or older who received an inactivated influenza vaccine.

This clonotype was seen a handful of times. This rearrangement joins TRBV4-3 to TRBJ2-3; D is unclear. V was shortened by 0 bases and J by 5 bases, with 6 bases between the two germline ends. CDR1 is LGHNA, CDR2 YSLEER, per germline. This CDR3 region has 13 residues. The DNA for the CDR3 is TGCGCCAGCAGCCAAGATAAGGGAGATACGCAGTATTTT. Translated, it gives CASSQDKGDTQYF.

This clonotype was detected only once. At one end, the junction sequence differs from germline, possibly due to a read error. This rearrangement joins TRBV6-5 to TRBJ2-5, with D hard to call. The CDR3 has 15 residues. Germline-derived CDR1 and CDR2 are MNHEY and SVGAGI. In nucleotides, the CDR3 is TGTGCCATCAGTTACTCGGTTGGGGTCCAAGAGACCCAGTACTTC. Protein: CAISYSVGVQETQYF.